A single TCR beta chain is shown here with its context. Its ends do not fully match the called genes, so a read error is possible. Germline CDR1 is MGHRA and CDR2 is YSYEKL. This CDR3 contains 19 residues. The authors ran a second PCR of about 6 to 11 cycles using a sample-barcoded 5' primer and a J-beta primer mix. MiXCR, applied by TCRdb to the 5' RACE reads, yields one record per CDR3 protein. The sample lists approximately 810,000 distinct CDR3 sequences; 25% to 35% were seen once. The data derive from a study of blood T cells in healthy people across ages. Material: blood. The rearrangement joins TRBV4-1 to TRBJ2-4, with 8 bases identical to TRBD1. The TCR comes from an elderly woman in good health. CDR3 loop: CASSQGLVSTGVAKNIRDF. The CDR3 nucleotides read TGCGCCAGCAGCCAAGGTCTAGTTTCGACAGGGGTAGCCAAAAACATTCGGGACTTC.